The present entry profiles one TCR beta chain with its context. What it binds is unknown. MiXCR, applied by TCRdb to the reads, yields one record per CDR3 protein. The sample has about 500,000 distinct CDR3 sequences; 30% to 40% are singletons. This record belongs to a study of T cell repertoires in cytomegalovirus infection. Looking at the study overall: In the study, CMV epitopes included recently identified HLA-C-restricted and well-studied HLA-B-restricted ones. Matching HLA type and CMV infection were both indicated by public TCR beta signatures.

This CDR3 is built from 16 residues. V was trimmed by 0 bases and J by 4 bases, leaving 12 bases between them. The V gene's germline CDR1 is SGHAT and CDR2 FQNNGV. Whole-study findings and limits: Clonotype analysis showed dominance of the ex vivo response by HLA-C-restricted CMV-specific TCR beta clonotypes. Accumulated public TCR beta family frequency recognized individuals carrying CMV together with the relevant HLA.

Sequenced material: cultured PBMCs, taken from culture after CMV antigen stimulation. The receptor comes from a human donor in good health (CMV status not recorded). Some clones in this sample may be carry-over from other donors' samples. The chain carries TRBV11-2 and TRBJ2-2; D is uncertain. The CDR3 spells CASSLDAGSATGELFF. The CDR3 bases are TGTGCCAGCAGCTTAGATGCTGGGTCGGCCACCGGGGAGCTGTTTTTT.